Only a few counts were recorded for the clone carrying this TCR beta chain. Primers: 60 Vbeta forward and 13 Jbeta reverse. Repertoires were generated with immunoSEQ multiplex PCR, while TCRdb's copy carries only in-frame clones and drops some. The sample yields some 120,000 clones, about 80% seen once. The data were obtained in a study of cytomegalovirus exposure and HLA in healthy donors. The CDR3 extends over 17 amino acids. Trimming at V came to 4 bases and at J to 1 base, leaving 10 bases not matched to a gene. Looked up from germline, CDR1 is LGHNA and CDR2 is YSLEER. The sample was PBMCs. This sequence was found in a man aged 18 to 29 in good health and CMV-seronegative. The rearrangement links TRBV4-3 to TRBJ1-3; 7 bases map to TRBD1. The CDR3 loop is CASSLLTGRVSGNTIYF. In nucleotides, the CDR3 is TGCGCCAGCAGCCTACTGACAGGGCGAGTGTCTGGAAACACCATATATTTT.